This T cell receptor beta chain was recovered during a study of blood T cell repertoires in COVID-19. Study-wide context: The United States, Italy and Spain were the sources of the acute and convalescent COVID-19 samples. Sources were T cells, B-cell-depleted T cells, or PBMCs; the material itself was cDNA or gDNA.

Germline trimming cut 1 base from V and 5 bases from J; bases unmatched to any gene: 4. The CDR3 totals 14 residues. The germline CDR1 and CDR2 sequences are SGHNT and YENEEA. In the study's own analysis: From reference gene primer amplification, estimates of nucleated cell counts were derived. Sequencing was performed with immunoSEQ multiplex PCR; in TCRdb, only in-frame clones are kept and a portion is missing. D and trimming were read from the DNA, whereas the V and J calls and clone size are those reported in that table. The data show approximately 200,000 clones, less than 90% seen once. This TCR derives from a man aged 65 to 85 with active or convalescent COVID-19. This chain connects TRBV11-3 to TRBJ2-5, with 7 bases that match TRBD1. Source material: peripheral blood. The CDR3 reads CASSLGDRAETQYF. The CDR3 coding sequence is TGTGCCAGCAGCTTAGGAGACAGGGCGGAGACCCAGTACTTC. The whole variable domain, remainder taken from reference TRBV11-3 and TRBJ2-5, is EAGVVQSPRYKIIEKKQPVAFWCNPISGHNTLYWYLQNLGQGPELLIRYENEEAVDDSQLPKDRFSAERLKGVDSTLKIQPAELGDSAVYLCASSLGDRAETQYFGPGTRLLVL.